This TCR beta chain was sequenced for a study of T cells after yellow fever vaccination. Study findings and constraints: There was a small share of clonotypes that showed up in both the CD4 and CD8 compartments.

This CDR3 contains 16 residues. V was pared by 0 bases and J by 4 bases, with 14 bases between. CDR1 is SGHTA, CDR2 FQGNSA, per germline. This clonotype was counted many times. The antigen remains undetermined. TCRdb fed the 5' RACE reads into MiXCR, producing one record per CDR3 protein. The table records more than 110,000 distinct CDR3 sequences, less than 8.5% of them present only once. The source is a man aged 25 to 45 who received the YFV17D yellow fever vaccine. This chain joins TRBV7-2 and TRBJ2-3, with unresolved D. Sequenced material: CD4+ T cells sorted from PBMCs, taken 10 days after the yellow fever booster vaccination. The CDR3 bases are TGTGCCAGCAGCTTAGCGGCTAGATCTGGATCAGATACGCAGTATTTT. It codes for CASSLAARSGSDTQYF.